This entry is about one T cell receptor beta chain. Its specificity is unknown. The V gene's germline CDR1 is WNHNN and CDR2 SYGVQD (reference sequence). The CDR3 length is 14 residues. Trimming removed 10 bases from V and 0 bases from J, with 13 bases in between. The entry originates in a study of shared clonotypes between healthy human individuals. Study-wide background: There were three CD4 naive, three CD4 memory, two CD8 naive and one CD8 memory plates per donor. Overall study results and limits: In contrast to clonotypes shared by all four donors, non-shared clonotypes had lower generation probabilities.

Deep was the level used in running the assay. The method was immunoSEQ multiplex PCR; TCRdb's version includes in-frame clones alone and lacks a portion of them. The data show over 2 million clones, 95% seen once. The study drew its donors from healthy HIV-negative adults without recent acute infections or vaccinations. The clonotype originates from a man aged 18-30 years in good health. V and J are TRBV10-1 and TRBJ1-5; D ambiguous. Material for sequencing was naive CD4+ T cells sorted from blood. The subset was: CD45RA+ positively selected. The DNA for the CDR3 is TGCGCCATCATACATTTTCATAGCAATCAGCCCCAGCATTTT. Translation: CAIIHFHSNQPQHF.